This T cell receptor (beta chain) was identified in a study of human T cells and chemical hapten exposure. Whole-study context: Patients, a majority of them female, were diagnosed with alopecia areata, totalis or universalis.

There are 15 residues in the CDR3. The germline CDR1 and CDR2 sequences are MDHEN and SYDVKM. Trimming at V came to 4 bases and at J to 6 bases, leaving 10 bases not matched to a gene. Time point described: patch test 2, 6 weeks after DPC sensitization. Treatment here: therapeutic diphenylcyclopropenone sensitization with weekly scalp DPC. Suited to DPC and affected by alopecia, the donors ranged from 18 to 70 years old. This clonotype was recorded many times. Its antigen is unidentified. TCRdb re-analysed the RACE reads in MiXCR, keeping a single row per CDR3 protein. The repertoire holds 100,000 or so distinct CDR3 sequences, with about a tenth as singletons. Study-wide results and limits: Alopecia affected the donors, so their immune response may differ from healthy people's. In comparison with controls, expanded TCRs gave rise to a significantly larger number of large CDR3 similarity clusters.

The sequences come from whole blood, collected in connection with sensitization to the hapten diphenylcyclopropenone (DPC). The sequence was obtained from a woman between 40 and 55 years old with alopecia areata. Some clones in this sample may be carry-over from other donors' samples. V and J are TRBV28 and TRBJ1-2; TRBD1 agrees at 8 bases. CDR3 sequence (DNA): TGTGCCAGCAGTTCCCATTACAGGGGGTTGGATGGCTACACCTTC. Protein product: CASSSHYRGLDGYTF.